This TCR beta chain is drawn from a study of T cell changes during pregnancy in multiple sclerosis (dated by TCRdb to the late 2010s). Turning to the overall study: The study examined how the T cell repertoire changed over the course of pregnancy in women with multiple sclerosis.

Library prep was done by the immunoSEQ multiplex PCR assay. Held by TCRdb, this immuneACCESS table contains in-frame sequences only and omits some clones. Under half of the omission traces to an unresolved V gene where checked; the cause of the rest is unknown. This sample gives under 45,000 clones in total; 91% of them show up just once. Around 0.47% of the sample belongs to the ten largest clones. Turning to this clone: Its specific antigen is unknown. No per-base quality is available; no much larger clone lies one base away.

From the cysteine through the phenylalanine, the CDR3 covers 17 amino acids. Only the CDR3 region is kept as DNA, spanning 51 bases read in frame from base 1. Compared with germline, V lacks 2 bases and J lacks 2 bases; bases without a gene match: 9. Reading the germline V gene gives CDR1 SGHDN and CDR2 FVKESK. This sequence was found in a female donor in good health, enrolled as a control in a pregnancy study. The V and J genes are TRBV14 and TRBJ2-5, with 9 bases aligning to TRBD1. This sample comprised CD4+ T cells from peripheral blood mononuclear cells, obtained in the second trimester of pregnancy. In nucleotides, the sequence is TGTGCCAGCAGCCAACGCGGACAGGGGATCACTCAAGAGACCCAGTACTTC. This encodes CASSQRGQGITQETQYF.